These 30 T cell receptor beta chains came from one sample sequenced in a study of blood T cell dynamics during melanoma immunotherapy. The time point is: week 3, after first cycle of checkpoint inhibitor. The repertoire was sequenced with immunoSEQ multiplex PCR; TCRdb's copy has only in-frame clones and lacks some. The table lists around 6,400 clones, around 90% of them singletons. Sequencing was performed on blood, taken from a patient treated with checkpoint blockade. These receptors came from a human donor with melanoma.

The chain combines TRBV10-3 with TRBJ1-5, with D tentatively TRBD1 (5 bases). The germline V gene encodes CDR1 ENHRY and CDR2 SYGVKD. The V end was cut by 2 bases, the J end by 6 bases, with 11 bases between. The CDR3 has 14 amino acids. CDR3 amino acids: CAISEQGQGQPQHF. The DNA for the CDR3 is TGTGCCATCAGTGAGCAAGGGCAGGGTCAGCCCCAGCATTTT.

V is TRBV7-9 and J is TRBJ1-5; D gene ambiguous. This CDR3 has 16 amino acids. CDR1 is SEHNR and CDR2 is FQNEAQ in the germline V gene (reference sequence). Trimming cost V 2 bases and J 0 bases, with 11 bases left between them. CDR3 amino acids: CASSLIEGHSNQPQHF. The CDR3 DNA is TGTGCCAGCAGCTTAATCGAGGGCCATAGCAATCAGCCCCAGCATTTT.

This chain's CDR3 is CASSNTGRSGANVLTF. Here the CDR3 DNA reads TGTGCCAGCAGTAACACAGGTCGCTCTGGGGCCAACGTCCTGACTTTC. The J gene is TRBJ2-6, the V gene TRBV28; the D gene is possibly TRBD1 (5 bases). The CDR3 covers 16 residues. The V gene lost 5 bases and the J gene lost 0 bases, with 11 bases spanning the gap. Per the germline V gene, CDR1 is MDHEN and CDR2 is SYDVKM.

V is TRBV2 and J is TRBJ2-7; no clear D gene. There are 12 residues in the CDR3. Germline V gene lookup returns CDR1 SNHLY and CDR2 FYNNEI. Trimming left V 1 base short and J 13 bases short, with 14 bases between. CDR3 loop: CASSEESSLCYF. The CDR3 DNA sequence: TGTGCCAGCAGTGAAGAAAGCAGCCTGTGTTACTTC. Full variable domain (remainder filled in from reference TRBV2 and TRBJ2-7): EPEVTQTPSHQVTQMGQEVILRCVPISNHLYFYWYRQILGQKVEFLVSFYNNEISEKSEIFDDQFSVERPDGSNFTLKIRSTKLEDSAMYFCASSEESSLCYFGPGTRLTVT.

The chain recombines TRBV6-1 with TRBJ2-7, with D perhaps matching TRBD2 (5 bases). Trimming removed 10 bases from V and 3 bases from J, with 10 bases in between. Germline V gene sequence: CDR1 MNHNS, CDR2 SASEGT. This CDR3 comprises 11 residues. The CDR3 region has the DNA TGTGCCACCGTGGGAGTCTACGAGCAGTACTTC. Translated, it gives CATVGVYEQYF.

This clone came up a few times. The gene calls are TRBV19 and TRBJ1-5, with 7 bases matching TRBD1. This CDR3 contains 13 residues. J was trimmed by 6 bases and V by 4 bases; bases with no gene match: 3. The germline V gene has CDR1 LNHDA and CDR2 SQIVND (reference sequence). The CDR3 coding sequence is TGTGCCAGTAGTACCGACAGGGCTCAGCCCCAGCATTTT. Its protein product is CASSTDRAQPQHF.

The gene calls are TRBV9 and TRBJ2-7; TRBD2 aligns across 8 bases. Unmatched junction bases numbered 7, after V lost 1 base and J lost 1 base. Germline lookup yields CDR1 SGDLS and CDR2 YYNGEE. CDR3 length equals 16 residues. The CDR3 loop is CASSVTKRGPSYEQYF. The CDR3 DNA is TGTGCCAGCAGCGTAACCAAGCGGGGGCCATCCTACGAGCAGTACTTC.

The chain couples TRBV11-3 to TRBJ1-6, with D perhaps TRBD1 (6 bases). CDR1 and CDR2 (germline): SGHNT, YENEEA. This CDR3 has 13 residues. Trimming took off 5 bases at V and 10 bases at J, with 12 bases between the two ends. The CDR3 region has the DNA TGTGCCAGCAGCAAGGGGGGGGACTCACCCCTCCACTTT. Amino acids: CASSKGGDSPLHF.

V is TRBV5-1 and J is TRBJ1-5; 11 bases agree with TRBD1. The J segment lost 7 bases and the V segment lost 0 bases, leaving 0 bases of the junction unmatched. The CDR3 has 14 residues. The germline CDR1 and CDR2 sequences are SGHRS and YFSETQ. Written as DNA, the CDR3 is TGCGCCAGCAGCTTGGGGACAGGGGGCCAGCCCCAGCATTTT. This codes for CASSLGTGGQPQHF.

This chain links TRBV5-1 with TRBJ2-3; D is uncertain. This CDR3 comprises 12 residues. Trimming shortened V by 1 base and J by 3 bases, and 3 bases separated the two germline ends. Germline values: CDR1 SGHRS, CDR2 YFSETQ. CDR3 bases: TGCGCCAGCAGCTTGACTACAGATACGCAGTATTTT. This gives the protein CASSLTTDTQYF. The full variable domain, in which reference TRBV5-1 and TRBJ2-3 provide the parts outside the CDR3, is KAGVTQTPRYLIKTRGQQVTLSCSPISGHRSVSWYQQTPGQGLQFLFEYFSETQRNKGNFPGRFSGRQFSNSRSEMNVSTLELGDSALYLCASSLTTDTQYFGPGTRLTVL.

The chain is built from TRBV10-3 and TRBJ2-1, with D hard to call. With 2 bases removed from V and 9 bases from J, the gap between germline ends came to 5 bases. From germline, CDR1 is ENHRY and CDR2 SYGVKD. The CDR3 loop spans 11 amino acids. CDR3: CAISELSEQFF. CDR3 nucleotide sequence: TGTGCCATCAGTGAGCTCTCTGAGCAGTTCTTC.

This clone was seen a handful of times. V usage is TRBV28 and J usage is TRBJ1-6; D is unresolved. The CDR3 sequence is 14 residues long. Germline V lookup: CDR1 MDHEN, CDR2 SYDVKM. V dropped 4 bases and J dropped 5 bases, with 9 bases sitting between them. DNA for the CDR3: TGTGCCAGCAGTTGGGTGGCAGATAATTCACCCCTCCACTTT. Protein product: CASSWVADNSPLHF.

The genes are TRBV7-2 and TRBJ1-4; D perhaps matches TRBD1 (6 bases). The CDR3 length is 13 residues. The ends were cut back, 6 bases at V and 7 bases at J, with 12 bases in the middle. Germline V lookup: CDR1 SGHTA, CDR2 FQGNSA. Written as DNA, the CDR3 is TGTGCCAGCAGAAGGGGGTCGGGTGAAAAACTGTTTTTT. Translating gives CASRRGSGEKLFF.

The genes are TRBV7-9 and TRBJ1-2; D ambiguous. The CDR3 is 13 residues long. CDR1 and CDR2 (germline): SEHNR, FQNEAQ (reference sequence). V lost 3 bases and J 8 bases, leaving 13 bases between the germline ends. The CDR3 sequence is CASSFFPLSGYTF. CDR3 DNA: TGTGCCAGCAGCTTTTTCCCCTTGAGCGGCTACACCTTC.

This chain links TRBV6-6 with TRBJ1-2; D uncertain. The germline CDR1 and CDR2 sequences are MNHNY and SVGAGI (reference sequence). Trimming removed 8 bases at V and 3 bases at J, with 16 bases between. This CDR3 contains 14 residues. CDR3 in amino acids: CASRIPGAYYGYTF. CDR3 sequence (DNA): TGTGCCAGCCGTATCCCGGGAGCTTACTATGGCTACACCTTC.

This chain connects TRBV5-4 to TRBJ2-2; D uncertain. The V gene's germline CDR1 is SGHNT and CDR2 YYREEE (reference sequence). The CDR3 runs 15 residues. Trimming left V 0 bases short and J 5 bases short, with 11 bases between. CDR3 DNA: TGTGCCAGCAGCTTGGCCGGTACGAGGACCGGGGAGCTGTTTTTT. It translates to CASSLAGTRTGELFF.

This rearrangement joins TRBV6-4 to TRBJ2-1; 8 positions match TRBD2. Germline-derived CDR1 and CDR2 are MRHNA and SNTAGT. The CDR3 is made up of 15 amino acids. CDR3 bases: TGTGCTCGGAACATATGGCGGGGGGTCTACAATGAGCAGTTCTTC. Encoded protein: CARNIWRGVYNEQFF.

CDR3 bases: TGTGCCACCAGCAGAGGTCGTGACTATCATGGCTACACCTTC. This sequence encodes CATSRGRDYHGYTF. The chain has TRBV15 and TRBJ1-2; D call uncertain. The CDR3 loop spans 14 amino acids. V was clipped by 1 base and J by 6 bases, with 12 bases between them. Germline V lookup: CDR1 LNHNV, CDR2 YYDKDF (reference sequence).

The chain employs TRBV11-1 and TRBJ1-6; TRBD1 matches at 10 bases. The CDR3 sequence is 15 residues long. From germline, CDR1 is SGHAT and CDR2 FQDESV (reference sequence). The V segment lost 5 bases and the J segment 11 bases; nucleotides outside the gene matches: 9. DNA for the CDR3: TGTGCCAGCAGCGCACCCGGGACAGGGGTTACACCCCTCCACTTT. This gives the protein CASSAPGTGVTPLHF.

V usage is TRBV10-2 and J usage is TRBJ2-7; 7 bases are a match to TRBD1. The V gene end was trimmed by 1 base and the J gene end by 3 bases; junction bases not matched to a gene: 3. Germline loops: CDR1 WSHSY, CDR2 SAAADI. There are 14 residues in the CDR3. This CDR3 reads CASSELGGFYEQYF. For the CDR3, the DNA is TGCGCCAGCAGTGAGTTAGGGGGCTTCTACGAGCAGTACTTC.

The chain recombines TRBV5-4 with TRBJ2-6; a possible D gene is TRBD2 (6 bases). CDR3 length: 14 amino acids. Trimming cost V 7 bases and J 4 bases, with 12 bases left between them. Germline assignment: CDR1 SGHNT and CDR2 YYREEE (reference sequence). The CDR3 loop is CASHWDLGANVLTF. The CDR3 bases are TGTGCCAGCCACTGGGACTTGGGGGCCAACGTCCTGACTTTC. Supplemented by reference TRBV5-4 and TRBJ2-6, the full variable domain reads ETGVTQSPTHLIKTRGQQVTLRCSSQSGHNTVSWYQQALGQGPQFIFQYYREEENGRGNFPPRFSGLQFPNYSSELNVNALELDDSALYLCASHWDLGANVLTFGAGSRLTVL.

J is TRBJ2-3 and V is TRBV7-9; weak D call: TRBD1 (6 bases). The CDR3 contains 15 residues. V gave up 5 bases and J gave up 0 bases, with 12 bases separating them. CDR1 is SEHNR, CDR2 FQNEAQ, per germline (reference sequence). The CDR3 reads CASSLRGTSTDTQYF. As DNA, the CDR3 is TGTGCCAGCAGCCTCAGGGGAACTAGCACAGATACGCAGTATTTT.

The V call is TRBV9, the J call TRBJ1-3, with TRBD1 as a possible D gene (6 bases). Trimming stripped 3 bases from V and 5 bases from J, with 12 bases between. The CDR3 is made up of 14 amino acids. Germline CDR1 reads SGDLS; CDR2 reads YYNGEE. In nucleotides, the CDR3 is TGTGCCAGCAGCGAAGGGGGACATCGAAACACCATATATTTT. This gives the protein CASSEGGHRNTIYF.

V and J are TRBV12-2 and TRBJ2-5; no check of the table's D call, TRBD1, against the DNA was made. TRBV12-2 is flagged as a pseudogene. The CDR3 consists of 16 residues. In nucleotides, the CDR3 is TGTGCAAGTCGCTTAGGTTCCGGACAGGCGATGAAGACCCAGTACTTC. The encoded protein is CASRLGSGQAMKTQYF.

There are a few counts of this clone. This chain connects TRBV5-1 to TRBJ2-7, with 8 bases fitting TRBD1. Germline assignment: CDR1 SGHRS and CDR2 YFSETQ. The CDR3 is made up of 14 amino acids. Trimming at V came to 7 bases and at J to 1 base, leaving 7 bases not matched to a gene. As DNA, the CDR3 is TGCGCCAGCGAGGCCCAGGGGGCATCCTACGAGCAGTACTTC. It codes for CASEAQGASYEQYF. Combining the CDR3 with reference TRBV5-1 and TRBJ2-7 gives the whole variable domain KAGVTQTPRYLIKTRGQQVTLSCSPISGHRSVSWYQQTPGQGLQFLFEYFSETQRNKGNFPGRFSGRQFSNSRSEMNVSTLELGDSALYLCASEAQGASYEQYFGPGTRLTVT.

This chain joins TRBV7-9 and TRBJ2-6; D is perhaps TRBD1 or TRBD2 (5 bases each). V lost 5 bases and J 0 bases, leaving 17 bases between the germline ends. Germline-derived CDR1 and CDR2 are SEHNR and FQNEAQ (reference sequence). The CDR3 extends over 18 amino acids. CDR3 sequence: CASSHRKIGGSGANVLTF. CDR3 DNA: TGTGCCAGCAGCCATAGGAAAATTGGGGGCTCTGGGGCCAACGTCCTGACTTTC.

The chain employs TRBV5-6 and TRBJ2-7; 10 nucleotides match TRBD1. The V gene end was trimmed by 5 bases and the J gene end by 3 bases; junction bases not matched to a gene: 5. Germline V gives CDR1 SGHDT, CDR2 YYEEEE. The CDR3 has 14 amino acids. DNA of the CDR3: TGTGCCAGCAGGCCGGGACAGGGGTACTACGAGCAGTACTTC. Its translation is CASRPGQGYYEQYF.

The chain employs TRBV6-6 and TRBJ2-3; possible D gene TRBD1, 6 bases. Germline assignment: CDR1 MNHNY and CDR2 SVGAGI (reference sequence). Between the trimmed V and J ends, which lost 5 bases and 4 bases, there was a span of 7 bases. The CDR3 extends over 12 amino acids. DNA of the CDR3: TGTGCCAGCAGTAGGACAGCAGATACGCAGTATTTT. Protein: CASSRTADTQYF.

This clone came up a few times. V usage is TRBV9 and J usage is TRBJ1-2, with TRBD1 matching over 7 bases. The CDR3 runs 18 residues. With V trimmed by 0 bases and J by 2 bases, 13 bases remained unmatched. Germline assignment: CDR1 SGDLS and CDR2 YYNGEE. The CDR3 spells CASSVAYWQGDGNYGYTF. The CDR3 DNA reads TGTGCCAGCAGCGTAGCATATTGGCAGGGGGACGGGAACTATGGCTACACCTTC.

The chain links TRBV4-1 to TRBJ2-3; 8 nucleotides line up with TRBD2. The germline gives CDR1 MGHRA, CDR2 YSYEKL. The CDR3 runs to 16 residues. J lost 1 base, V lost 7 bases, and 10 bases had no gene match. The CDR3 protein is CASNARAGARTDTQYF. In DNA form, the CDR3 reads TGCGCCAGCAACGCCCGAGCGGGGGCACGCACAGATACGCAGTATTTT.